This T cell receptor (beta chain) was identified during a study of PD-1 blockade in mismatch repair-deficient tumors. Produced via immunoSEQ multiplex PCR; TCRdb's table is partial and in-frame only. The table lists about 130,000 clones, 88% of them singletons. The germline V gene has CDR1 MGHRA and CDR2 YSYEKL. The CDR3 is 14 amino acids. V lost 2 bases and J 6 bases, leaving 11 bases between the germline ends. Source: peripheral blood, taken just over 70 weeks after starting pembrolizumab. This TCR was recovered from an adult with mismatch repair-deficient cancer. The chain is built from TRBV4-1 and TRBJ2-1; unclear D gene. The CDR3 reads CASSQLPPINEQFF. The CDR3 DNA reads as TGCGCCAGCAGCCAACTCCCACCGATCAATGAGCAGTTCTTC.